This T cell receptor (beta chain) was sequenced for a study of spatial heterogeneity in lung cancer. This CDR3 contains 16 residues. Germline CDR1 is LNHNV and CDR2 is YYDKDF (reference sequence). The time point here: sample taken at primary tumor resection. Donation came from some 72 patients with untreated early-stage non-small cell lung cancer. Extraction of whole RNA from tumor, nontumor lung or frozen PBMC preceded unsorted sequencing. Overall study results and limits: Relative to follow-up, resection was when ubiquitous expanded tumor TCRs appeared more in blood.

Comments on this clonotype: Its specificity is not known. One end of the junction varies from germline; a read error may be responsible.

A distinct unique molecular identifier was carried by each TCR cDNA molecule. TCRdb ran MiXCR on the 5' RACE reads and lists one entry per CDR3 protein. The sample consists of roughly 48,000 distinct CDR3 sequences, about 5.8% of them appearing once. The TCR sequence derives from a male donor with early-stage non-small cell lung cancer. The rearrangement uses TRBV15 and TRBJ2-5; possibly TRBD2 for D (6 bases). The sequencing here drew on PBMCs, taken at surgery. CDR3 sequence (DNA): TGTGTCACCAGCCGCCTGGGGCTGGAGGGGCGAGAGACCCAGTACTTC. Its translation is CVTSRLGLEGRETQYF.